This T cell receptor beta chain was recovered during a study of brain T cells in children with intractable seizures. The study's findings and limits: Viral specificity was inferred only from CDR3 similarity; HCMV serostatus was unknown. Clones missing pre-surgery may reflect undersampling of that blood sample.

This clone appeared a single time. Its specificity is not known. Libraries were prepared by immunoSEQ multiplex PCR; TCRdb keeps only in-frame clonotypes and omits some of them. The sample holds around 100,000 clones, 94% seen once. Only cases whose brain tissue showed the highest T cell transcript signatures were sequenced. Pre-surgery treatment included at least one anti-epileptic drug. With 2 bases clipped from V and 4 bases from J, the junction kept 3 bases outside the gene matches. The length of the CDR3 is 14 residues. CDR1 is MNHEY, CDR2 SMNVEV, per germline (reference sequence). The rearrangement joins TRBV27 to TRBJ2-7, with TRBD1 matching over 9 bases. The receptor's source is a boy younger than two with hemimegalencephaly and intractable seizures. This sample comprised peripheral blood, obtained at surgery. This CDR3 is CASSLVGQGYEQYF. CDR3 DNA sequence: TGTGCCAGCAGTTTAGTGGGACAGGGTTACGAGCAGTACTTC.